The 31 T cell receptor beta chains given below trace back to one sample, sequenced in a study of T cell repertoires in aging, cancer and after chemotherapy. Multiplex touch-down PCR with TRB-A/B primers amplified rearranged V-D-J TRB sequences. TCRdb used MiXCR to reprocess the multiplex PCR reads, holding one entry per CDR3 protein. Altogether fewer than 12,000 distinct CDR3 sequences are present, over 25% being singletons, with the ten largest covering 2.5% to 4%. TCR beta rearrangements were amplified from peripheral blood genomic DNA. Sequences were obtained from blood. These receptors were collected from a human donor in good health.

The genes are TRBV6-2 or TRBV6-3 and TRBJ1-4; D uncertain. There are 14 residues in the CDR3. From germline, CDR1 is MNHEY and CDR2 SVGEGT. The V end lost 3 bases, the J end lost 4 bases, and 9 bases lay between the germline ends. CDR3: CASSYRGYNEKLFF. In DNA form, the CDR3 reads TGTGCCAGCAGTTATCGAGGGTATAATGAAAAACTGTTTTTT.

This clonotype was counted once. At one boundary the junction diverges from the germline segment, which might be a read error. The chain uses TRBV5-6 and TRBJ1-2; D remains unclear. The CDR3 contains 12 residues. From germline, CDR1 is SGHDT and CDR2 YYEEEE. CDR3 nucleotides: TGTGCCTGCAGCGGATGGGACTATGGCTACACCTTC. It translates to CACSGWDYGYTF.

The rearrangement uses TRBV6-2 or TRBV6-3 and TRBJ1-5, with 11 bases matching TRBD1. The CDR3 runs to 17 residues. With 6 bases clipped from V and 7 bases from J, the junction kept 14 bases outside the gene matches. Germline loops: CDR1 MNHEY, CDR2 SVGEGT. The CDR3 DNA is TGTGCCAGCAGCCTGAGAGTCGGGACAGGGGGTACCCAGCCCCAGCATTTT. Protein product: CASSLRVGTGGTQPQHF.

The chain joins TRBV5-6 to TRBJ1-2; no clear D. Germline V gene sequence: CDR1 SGHDT, CDR2 YYEEEE. This CDR3 contains 16 residues. V lost 0 bases, J lost 2 bases, and 14 bases lay in between. CDR3 loop: CASSLAKIIANYGYTF. The CDR3, as DNA: TGTGCCAGCAGCTTGGCCAAGATAATCGCCAACTATGGCTACACCTTC.

The chain joins TRBV6-5 to TRBJ1-1; D is unresolved. V lost 5 bases and J lost 4, with 14 bases in between. The CDR3 length is 14 residues. Germline values: CDR1 MNHEY, CDR2 SVGAGI. The CDR3, as DNA: TGTGCCAGCAGTACGAAAGTTCAAGCCACTGAAGCTTTCTTT. Amino acid sequence: CASSTKVQATEAFF.

CDR3 DNA: TGTGCCAGCAGTTACCGGAGCTATATGAACACTGAAGCTTTCTTT. Translated, it gives CASSYRSYMNTEAFF. The V call is TRBV6-6, the J call TRBJ1-1; no firm D call. Germline V CDR1 and CDR2: MNHNY, SVGAGI (reference sequence). V lost 2 bases, J lost 0 bases, and 10 bases lay in between. The CDR3 has 15 residues.

The rearrangement joins TRBV20-1 to TRBJ2-1; TRBD2 aligns across 9 bases. Germline V CDR1 and CDR2: DFQATT, SNEGSKA (reference sequence). CDR3 length: 16 residues. J was trimmed by 2 bases and V by 3 bases; bases with no gene match: 8. The DNA of the CDR3 is TGCAGTGCTAGCAACCTCCTAGCGGGGCCCTACAATGAGCAGTTCTTC. Amino acids: CSASNLLAGPYNEQFF.

This chain uses TRBV12-3 or TRBV12-4 with TRBJ1-1; TRBD1 aligns across 7 bases. V was pared by 2 bases and J by 9 bases, with 9 bases of the junction left unmatched. The CDR3 spans 14 residues. The CDR3 protein is CASSLQQGRIKAFF. CDR3 nucleotides: TGTGCCAGCAGTTTACAACAGGGGAGGATTAAAGCTTTCTTT.

The chain employs TRBV27 and TRBJ1-1; 9 positions agree with TRBD1. The CDR3 consists of 15 residues. The V and J ends lost 6 bases and 0 bases, in that order; junction bases with no gene match: 5. Germline V lookup: CDR1 MNHEY, CDR2 SMNVEV (reference sequence). Here the CDR3 DNA reads TGTGCCAGCAGGACGGACAGGGGTGTGAACACTGAAGCTTTCTTT. Its translation: CASRTDRGVNTEAFF.

This chain joins TRBV12-3 or TRBV12-4 and TRBJ1-3; a weak D match, TRBD1 (5 bases). V gave up 6 bases and J gave up 8 bases, with 17 bases separating them. The CDR3 loop spans 14 amino acids. CDR3 amino acids: CASSPLGREDTIYF. The DNA for the CDR3 is TGTGCCAGCAGCCCTCTGGGCAGGGAGGACACCATATATTTT.

The chain recombines TRBV5-6 with TRBJ1-6; TRBD1 agrees at 8 bases. From germline, CDR1 is SGHDT and CDR2 YYEEEE. There are 15 residues in the CDR3. Unmatched junction bases numbered 5, after V lost 1 base and J lost 8 bases. The CDR3 is CASSLFQGADSPLHF. For the CDR3, the DNA is TGTGCCAGCAGCTTGTTCCAGGGGGCAGATTCACCCCTCCACTTT.

This clonotype was found a few times. The chain employs TRBV24-1 and TRBJ2-7, with 9 nucleotides matching TRBD2. V trimming: 2 bases; J trimming: 2 bases; junction bases outside the gene matches: 3. The CDR3 extends over 15 amino acids. Germline CDR1 and CDR2: KGHDR and SFDVKD. The CDR3 here is CATSDSSGVAYEQYF. CDR3 nucleotides: TGTGCCACCAGTGATTCTAGCGGGGTCGCCTACGAGCAGTACTTC.

This chain links TRBV6-5 with TRBJ1-1; no clear D gene. The V gene lost 0 bases and the J gene lost 0 bases, with 8 bases spanning the gap. CDR1 and CDR2 (germline): MNHEY, SVGAGI. This CDR3 is 15 amino acids long. The CDR3 here is CASSYSGGMNTEAFF. Here the CDR3 DNA reads TGTGCCAGCAGTTACTCCGGAGGGATGAACACTGAAGCTTTCTTT.

In this sample, this clonotype is medium-sized. The chain links TRBV29-1 to TRBJ1-3; maybe TRBD1 (6 bases). Trimming pared 7 bases from V and 0 bases from J, leaving 13 bases between. CDR3 length: 14 residues. Germline V CDR1 and CDR2: SQVTM, ANQGSEA. CDR3 DNA sequence: TGCAGCGGTAAAGGCAGGGGCTCTGGAAACACCATATATTTT. Translated, it gives CSGKGRGSGNTIYF.

This clonotype was observed once. The V gene is TRBV6-1, the J gene TRBJ2-7, with no clear D. V lost 5 bases, J lost 2 bases, and 10 bases lay in between. The CDR3 is 13 residues long. Per germline, CDR1 MNHNS and CDR2 SASEGT. The CDR3 coding sequence is TGTGCCAGCAGTCCGGAATCCCCCTACGAGCAGTACTTC. It specifies CASSPESPYEQYF.

V is TRBV6-5 and J is TRBJ2-7; D might be TRBD1 (6 bases). Germline V gene data show CDR1 as MNHEY and CDR2 as SVGAGI. Trimming pared 6 bases from V and 2 bases from J, leaving 17 bases between. This CDR3 has 15 amino acids. The CDR3 reads CASRVLRDTTYEQYF. The CDR3 DNA is TGTGCCAGCAGGGTACTCCGGGACACCACCTACGAGCAGTACTTC.

The sample holds a few counts of this clonotype. V usage is TRBV6-6 and J usage is TRBJ2-7; TRBD2 matches at 8 bases. V lost 2 bases to trimming and J lost 3 bases; unmatched junction nucleotides: 3. From germline, CDR1 is MNHNY and CDR2 SVGAGI (reference sequence). This CDR3 has 14 amino acids. In DNA, the CDR3 is TGTGCCAGCAGTTACCCGGGGGGGGGCTACGAGCAGTACTTC. This gives the protein CASSYPGGGYEQYF.

The chain uses TRBV5-5 and TRBJ2-7; a weak D match, TRBD2 (5 bases). This CDR3 spans 12 amino acids. Trimming stripped 4 bases from V and 7 bases from J, with 12 bases between. CDR1 SGHKS and CDR2 YYEKEE come from the germline V gene (reference sequence). The CDR3 coding sequence is TGTGCCAGCAGCCTGATCGGGAATGAGCAGTACTTC. Translating gives CASSLIGNEQYF.

This clonotype is labeled medium-sized. The V and J genes are TRBV27 and TRBJ2-3; 12 bases match TRBD2. The germline V gene encodes CDR1 MNHEY and CDR2 SMNVEV (reference sequence). The CDR3 has 15 amino acids. Germline trimming cut 6 bases from V and 3 bases from J; bases unmatched to any gene: 4. The CDR3 region is CASRTLAGGTDTQYF. CDR3 nucleotides: TGTGCCAGCAGGACACTAGCGGGGGGAACAGATACGCAGTATTTT.

This clonotype occurred once. This chain uses TRBV30 with TRBJ2-3, with 8 bases that match TRBD2. The CDR3 totals 13 residues. Germline CDR1 is GTSNPN and CDR2 is SVGIG (reference sequence). The V segment lost 1 base and the J segment 6 bases; nucleotides outside the gene matches: 3. In nucleotides, the CDR3 is TGTGCCTGGAGTGGAGCGGGAGTTGATACGCAGTATTTT. This codes for CAWSGAGVDTQYF.

V gene TRBV19 combines with J gene TRBJ1-5; D is undetermined. The CDR3 is 11 amino acids. Trimming took off 1 base at V and 9 bases at J, with 4 bases between the two ends. CDR1 is LNHDA, CDR2 SQIVND, per germline (reference sequence). The CDR3 region is CASSIGGPQHF. The CDR3 nucleotides read TGTGCCAGTAGTATAGGCGGGCCCCAGCATTTT.

This chain uses TRBV20-1 with TRBJ2-7; TRBD1 matches at 7 bases. The germline gives CDR1 DFQATT, CDR2 SNEGSKA (reference sequence). The CDR3 runs to 15 residues. The V and J ends lost 6 bases and 3 bases, in that order; junction bases with no gene match: 14. The CDR3 region has the DNA TGCAGTGCCACTACGATGACAGGGTCTCTCTACGAGCAGTACTTC. As protein: CSATTMTGSLYEQYF.

This clonotype has a handful of counts. V is TRBV19 and J is TRBJ1-6; the D is unclear. The CDR3 is 15 residues long. Germline V gene sequence: CDR1 LNHDA, CDR2 SQIVND (reference sequence). Trimming cost V 3 bases and J 7 bases, with 13 bases left between them. The CDR3 spells CASSIQPRTNSPLHF. CDR3 DNA: TGTGCCAGTAGTATCCAACCACGGACGAATTCACCCCTCCACTTT.

This chain connects TRBV6-2 or TRBV6-3 to TRBJ2-7, with D maybe TRBD2 (6 bases). The V and J ends lost 10 bases and 5 bases respectively, with 24 bases between them. The length of the CDR3 is 15 residues. In germline, CDR1 is MNHEY, CDR2 SVGEGT. The CDR3 DNA sequence: TGTGCCAACACCCTAGTTCAGGGAGGTTTCAACGAGCAGTACTTC. Amino acids: CANTLVQGGFNEQYF.

This chain connects TRBV18 to TRBJ2-7, with 7 bases aligning to TRBD1. Germline V CDR1 and CDR2: KGHSH, LQKENI. J lost 0 bases, V lost 1 base, and 9 bases had no gene match. The length of the CDR3 is 17 residues. The CDR3 loop is CASSPRPTGSDSYEQYF. In DNA form, the CDR3 reads TGTGCCAGCTCACCACGTCCGACAGGGTCGGACTCCTACGAGCAGTACTTC.

In the case of this clonotype: A much larger clone lies one base from this, so it may be a read error. V gene TRBV29-1 combines with J gene TRBJ2-3, with D perhaps matching TRBD2 (5 bases). Germline CDR1 and CDR2: SQVTM and ANQGSEA. The CDR3 covers 16 residues. Here the CDR3 DNA reads TGCAGCGTTGAAGATCGAGAGACGTCTAGCACAGATACGCAGAATTTT. Amino acids: CSVEDRETSSTDTQNF.

This clonotype was seen a few times. The rearrangement joins TRBV30 to TRBJ1-5, with 7 bases fitting TRBD1. From germline, CDR1 is GTSNPN and CDR2 SVGIG (reference sequence). This CDR3 is built from 18 residues. V lost 3 bases, J lost 5 bases, and 19 bases stayed unmatched. The CDR3 protein is CAWRQGQERPTGHQPQHF. CDR3 bases: TGTGCCTGGAGACAAGGACAGGAACGGCCTACGGGGCATCAGCCCCAGCATTTT.

This chain links TRBV27 with TRBJ1-6, with D possibly TRBD1 on 5 matching bases. Germline lookup yields CDR1 MNHEY and CDR2 SMNVEV (reference sequence). The ends were cut back, 2 bases at V and 8 bases at J, with 13 bases in the middle. The length of the CDR3 is 15 residues. CDR3: CASSLGQGAYSPLHF. Here the CDR3 DNA reads TGTGCCAGCAGTTTAGGGCAGGGTGCTTATTCACCCCTCCACTTT.

The chain has TRBV19 and TRBJ2-7; 7 bases are a match to TRBD1. The CDR3 has 14 residues. Per germline, CDR1 LNHDA and CDR2 SQIVND (reference sequence). V trimming: 4 bases; J trimming: 1 base; junction bases outside the gene matches: 4. This CDR3 reads CASSTLGQSYEQYF. In nucleotides, the CDR3 is TGTGCCAGTAGTACCCTGGGACAGTCCTACGAGCAGTACTTC.

The chain combines TRBV27 with TRBJ1-5, with D possibly TRBD1 on 5 matching bases. Trimming took off 3 bases at V and 0 bases at J, with 6 bases between the two ends. Germline assignment: CDR1 MNHEY and CDR2 SMNVEV (reference sequence). This CDR3 has 14 amino acids. The CDR3 protein is CASSLGGSNQPQHF. The CDR3 region has the DNA TGTGCCAGCAGTTTGGGGGGTAGCAATCAGCCCCAGCATTTT.

The gene calls are TRBV4-2 and TRBJ2-7; the match to TRBD1 covers 8 bases. The CDR3 consists of 12 residues. The V and J ends lost 8 bases and 4 bases, in that order; junction bases with no gene match: 4. Germline lookup yields CDR1 LGHNA and CDR2 YNFKEQ. CDR3 amino acids: CASGQGAYEQYF. CDR3 DNA sequence: TGTGCCAGCGGGCAGGGGGCGTACGAGCAGTACTTC.